The next 3 T cell receptor beta chains were all read from a single sample in a study of graft-versus-host responses after intestinal transplantation. No antigen has been assigned to these receptors. Data came from immunoSEQ multiplex PCR; TCRdb stores just in-frame clones and leaves some out. The sample carries under 95,000 clones, about 87% recorded once. This specimen consisted of unstimulated CD4+ T cells sorted from spleen or lymph node cells, obtained before transplant. The receptors here all came from a human donor who was the organ donor for an intestinal transplant.

The chain recombines TRBV7-8 with TRBJ1-1; no definite D call. The CDR3 extends over 12 amino acids. V gave up 3 bases and J gave up 11 bases, with 13 bases separating them. Germline V gene lookup returns CDR1 SGHVS and CDR2 FQNEAQ. CDR3 protein: CASSFFGERAFF. The CDR3 DNA reads TGTGCCAGCAGCTTTTTCGGGGAGAGGGCTTTCTTT.

This chain uses TRBV7-2 with TRBJ2-3; D might be TRBD2 (5 bases). The ends were cut back, 3 bases at V and 6 bases at J, with 13 bases in the middle. Germline loops: CDR1 SGHTA, CDR2 FQGNSA. The CDR3 runs 14 residues. The CDR3 is CASSFLPGMDTQYF. The CDR3 region has the DNA TGTGCCAGCAGCTTCCTACCGGGGATGGATACGCAGTATTTT.

The CDR3 sequence is CASSLLGPGDEQYF. The CDR3 DNA follows: TGCGCCAGCAGCTTGTTGGGGCCAGGGGACGAGCAGTACTTC. The chain combines TRBV4-1 with TRBJ2-7, with TRBD1 as a possible D gene (6 bases). Trimming cost V 5 bases and J 5 bases, with 16 bases left between them. In germline, CDR1 is MGHRA, CDR2 YSYEKL. The length of the CDR3 is 14 residues.